This T cell receptor (beta chain) was found in a study of Ad26.COV2.S vaccination and SARS-CoV-2 variants. Study as a whole: Donor participated within the Ad26.COV2.S arm of the COV1001 trial.

Clones were sequenced by immunoSEQ multiplex PCR, and TCRdb holds only the in-frame ones, with some missing. The sample contains a few hundred thousand clones, about 93% of which appear only once. The CDR3 spans 13 residues. Germline CDR1 and CDR2: SGHTA and FQGNSA. V lost 8 bases and J lost 0, with 9 bases in between. Treatment defined: roughly 19 received Ad26.COV2.S at low or high dose, single or two shots; about 5 received placebo; per-sample allocation not given. Collection of samples fell on day 63 after the first vaccine or placebo injection. Sequenced here: peripheral blood, sampled in a trial of Ad26.COV2.S vaccine versus placebo. The V and J genes are TRBV7-2 and TRBJ2-3, with a possible D match to TRBD2 (6 bases). The receptor's source is a person aged 18-65 years who received the Ad26.COV2.S COVID-19 vaccine or a placebo. The CDR3 region is CASGRGSTDTQYF. The CDR3 nucleotides read TGTGCCAGCGGGCGGGGAAGCACAGATACGCAGTATTTT.